These 10 T cell receptor beta chains were all obtained from the same sample, sequenced in a study of early T cells in non-severe SARS-CoV-2 infection. TCRdb called the 5' RACE reads again in MiXCR, with one record for every CDR3 protein. This table holds more than 45,000 distinct CDR3 sequences, roughly 8% found once. Sequencing used whole blood. The receptors stem from an adult who was a healthcare worker with PCR-confirmed SARS-CoV-2 infection or an uninfected control (not recorded which).

This clonotype showed up many times. This sequence joins TRBV29-1 and TRBJ2-7; 7 bases match TRBD1. The germline CDR1 and CDR2 sequences are SQVTM and ANQGSEA. V lost 7 bases to trimming and J lost 4 bases; unmatched junction nucleotides: 4. The CDR3 length is 11 residues. CDR3 protein: CSGGQTYEQYF. The CDR3 coding sequence is TGCAGCGGGGGACAGACATACGAGCAGTACTTC.

At least ten counts were recorded for this clonotype. This chain uses TRBV13 with TRBJ1-1, with D unresolved. The CDR3 is made up of 11 amino acids. Germline V CDR1 and CDR2: PRHDT, FYEKMQ (reference sequence). The V end was cut by 5 bases, the J end by 5 bases, with 6 bases between. For the CDR3, the DNA is TGTGCCAGCAGCGGCAAGACTGAAGCTTTCTTT. Translating it yields CASSGKTEAFF.

The rearrangement links TRBV10-2 to TRBJ1-1; 8 bases fit TRBD1. The germline V gene encodes CDR1 WSHSY and CDR2 SAAADI. V lost 8 bases to trimming and J lost 10 bases; unmatched junction nucleotides: 9. The CDR3 length is 12 residues. CDR3 sequence: CASQGQVGSAFF. In DNA form, the CDR3 reads TGCGCCAGCCAGGGACAGGTGGGATCAGCTTTCTTT.

This clonotype was picked up a small number of times. The chain employs TRBV7-2 and TRBJ2-5; 7 nucleotides line up with TRBD1. Trimming removed 7 bases from V and 1 base from J; junction bases left unmatched: 6. Germline CDR1 reads SGHTA; CDR2 reads FQGNSA. The CDR3 extends over 14 amino acids. The DNA of the CDR3 is TGTGCCAGCACCCTAGGGGGCGGCCAAGAGACCCAGTACTTC. This encodes CASTLGGGQETQYF.

The chain couples TRBV28 to TRBJ2-1; TRBD2 agrees at 12 bases. Per germline, CDR1 MDHEN and CDR2 SYDVKM. Trimming cost V 4 bases and J 0 bases; bases outside gene matches: 13. The CDR3 length is 20 residues. The CDR3 nucleotides are TGTGCCAGCAGTTCCAATTATAGACTAGCGGGAGTTCCCTCCTACAATGAGCAGTTCTTC. This codes for CASSSNYRLAGVPSYNEQFF.

This clonotype came up many times. The genes are TRBV27 and TRBJ1-1, with a weak D call TRBD1 (6 bases). The germline V and J ends were trimmed by 3 bases and 3 bases, with 11 bases remaining between them. The germline V gene has CDR1 MNHEY and CDR2 SMNVEV (reference sequence). The CDR3 has 14 amino acids. CDR3 sequence: CASSLSRGYTEAFF. The CDR3 DNA sequence: TGTGCCAGCAGTTTGTCCAGGGGTTACACTGAAGCTTTCTTT.

This clonotype was counted only a few times. This chain joins TRBV24-1 and TRBJ1-1, with TRBD1 identical over 9 bases. Germline values: CDR1 KGHDR, CDR2 SFDVKD. V lost 3 bases, J lost 2 bases, and 3 bases stayed unmatched. This CDR3 is 15 amino acids long. The CDR3 bases are TGTGCCACCAGTGATCCGGGACAGGGTAACACTGAAGCTTTCTTT. Protein sequence: CATSDPGQGNTEAFF.

In this sample, this clonotype turned up many times. V and J are TRBV29-1 and TRBJ2-7; 7 bases map to TRBD1. The CDR3 extends over 16 amino acids. The J segment lost 0 bases and the V segment lost 2 bases, leaving 10 bases of the junction unmatched. The germline V gene has CDR1 SQVTM and CDR2 ANQGSEA. CDR3 sequence (DNA): TGCAGCGTTGAACCCACGGCAGGGGACAGCTCCTACGAGCAGTACTTC. Translated, it gives CSVEPTAGDSSYEQYF.

This clonotype counts as medium-sized. The rearrangement uses TRBV28 and TRBJ2-5; 9 bases line up with TRBD2. The CDR3 runs 15 residues. Trimming at V came to 6 bases and at J to 7 bases, leaving 12 bases not matched to a gene. CDR1 is MDHEN and CDR2 is SYDVKM in the germline V gene. The CDR3 sequence is CASRPGVAGEVTQYF. The DNA of the CDR3 is TGTGCCAGCAGACCCGGAGTAGCGGGAGAGGTGACCCAGTACTTC.

The J gene is TRBJ2-3, the V gene TRBV20-1; D perhaps matches TRBD2 (5 bases). This CDR3 spans 14 amino acids. V was clipped by 7 bases and J by 0 bases, with 14 bases between them. Germline V gene data show CDR1 as DFQATT and CDR2 as SNEGSKA (reference sequence). This CDR3 reads CSEKGVSSTDTQYF. The CDR3 coding sequence is TGCAGTGAAAAGGGAGTATCTAGCACAGATACGCAGTATTTT.